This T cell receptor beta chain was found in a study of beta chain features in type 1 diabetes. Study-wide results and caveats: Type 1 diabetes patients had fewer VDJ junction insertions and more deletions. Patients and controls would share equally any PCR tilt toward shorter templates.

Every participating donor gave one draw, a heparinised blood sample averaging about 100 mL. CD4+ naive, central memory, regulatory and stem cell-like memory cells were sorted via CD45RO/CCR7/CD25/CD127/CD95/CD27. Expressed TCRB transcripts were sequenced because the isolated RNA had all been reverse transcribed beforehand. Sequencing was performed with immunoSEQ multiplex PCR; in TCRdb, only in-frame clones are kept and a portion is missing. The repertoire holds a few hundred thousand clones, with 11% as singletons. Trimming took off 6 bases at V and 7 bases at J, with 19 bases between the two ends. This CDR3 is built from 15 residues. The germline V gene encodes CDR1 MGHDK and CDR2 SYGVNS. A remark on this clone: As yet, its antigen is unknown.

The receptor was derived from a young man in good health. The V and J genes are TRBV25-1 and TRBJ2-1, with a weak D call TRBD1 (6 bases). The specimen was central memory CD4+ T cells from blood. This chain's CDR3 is CASSPPGQWTNEQFF. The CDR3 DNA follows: TGTGCCAGCAGCCCGCCGGGACAATGGACAAATGAGCAGTTCTTC.